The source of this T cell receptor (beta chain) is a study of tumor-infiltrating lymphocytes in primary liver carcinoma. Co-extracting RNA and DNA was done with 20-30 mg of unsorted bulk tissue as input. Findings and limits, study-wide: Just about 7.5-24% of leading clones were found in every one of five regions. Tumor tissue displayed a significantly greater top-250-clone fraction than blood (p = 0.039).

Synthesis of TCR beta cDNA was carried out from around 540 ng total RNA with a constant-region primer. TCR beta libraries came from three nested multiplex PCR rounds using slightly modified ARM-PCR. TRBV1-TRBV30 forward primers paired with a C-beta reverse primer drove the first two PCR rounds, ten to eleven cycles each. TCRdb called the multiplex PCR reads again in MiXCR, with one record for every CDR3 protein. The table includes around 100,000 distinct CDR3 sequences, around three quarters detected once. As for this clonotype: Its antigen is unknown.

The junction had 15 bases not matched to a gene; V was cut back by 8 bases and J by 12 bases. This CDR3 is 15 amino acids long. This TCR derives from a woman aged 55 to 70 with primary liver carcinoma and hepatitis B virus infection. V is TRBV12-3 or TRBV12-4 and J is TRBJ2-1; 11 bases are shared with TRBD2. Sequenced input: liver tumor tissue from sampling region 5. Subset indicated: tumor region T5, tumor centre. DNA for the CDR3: TGTGCCAGCTTGAGACTAGCGGGAATCTACAGTGGGCAGTTCTTC. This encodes CASLRLAGIYSGQFF.